The rows below give T cell receptor beta chains drawn from one sample of a study of blood T cell repertoires in COVID-19. Libraries were prepared by immunoSEQ multiplex PCR; TCRdb keeps only in-frame clonotypes and omits some of them. The sample includes some 220,000 clones, 82% of them seen just once. Sequencing was done on a sample of peripheral blood. The receptors were gathered from an older woman with COVID-19, enrolled during active disease. Each CDR3 is given with its conserved first and last residue. D genes are given only for firm matches. Size is stated for part of the rows, as once, few or many counts, or as a class when the clone is expanded.

CDR3nt: TGTGCCAGCAGCTTAGCAGCTAGCGGGTACAATGAGCAGTTCTTC; CDR3aa: CASSLAASGYNEQFF; abundance: NA; len: 15; v_gene: TRBV5-5; j_gene: TRBJ2-1; d_gene: TRBD2
CDR3nt: TGTGCCACCAGTGATCACGGACACCTTAATCAGCCCCAGCATTTT; CDR3aa: CATSDHGHLNQPQHF; abundance: once; len: 15; v_gene: TRBV24-1; j_gene: TRBJ1-5; d_gene: NA
CDR3nt: TGCAGTGCTAGAGAGGGCCGTGAAGCTTTCTTT; CDR3aa: CSAREGREAFF; abundance: NA; len: 11; v_gene: TRBV20-1; j_gene: TRBJ1-1; d_gene: NA
CDR3nt: TGTGCCAGCAGCTTATCAAAGGGGACAGTCCTAGTCTATGGCTACACCTTC; CDR3aa: CASSLSKGTVLVYGYTF; abundance: NA; len: 17; v_gene: TRBV7-9; j_gene: TRBJ1-2; d_gene: TRBD1
CDR3nt: TGCGCCAGCCAAACGGGACAGGCCAGGGGAACCGGGGAGCTGTTTTTT; CDR3aa: CASQTGQARGTGELFF; abundance: few; len: 16; v_gene: TRBV5-1; j_gene: TRBJ2-2; d_gene: TRBD1
CDR3nt: TGTGCCAGTATTTCCGGGACTAAGCAGTTCTTC; CDR3aa: CASISGTKQFF; abundance: NA; len: 11; v_gene: TRBV2; j_gene: TRBJ2-1; d_gene: TRBD2
CDR3nt: TGCAGCGTTGTGAGGTTACACGAGCAGTACTTC; CDR3aa: CSVVRLHEQYF; abundance: NA; len: 11; v_gene: TRBV29-1; j_gene: TRBJ2-7; d_gene: NA
CDR3nt: TGTGCCAGCAGCTTAAATGGGGAACTAGGAGAAGGCTACACCTTC; CDR3aa: CASSLNGELGEGYTF; abundance: NA; len: 15; v_gene: TRBV7-6; j_gene: TRBJ1-2; d_gene: NA
CDR3nt: TGTGCCAGCAGCTTAGCTGGCCAGGTTCCTAATTCACCCCTCCACTTT; CDR3aa: CASSLAGQVPNSPLHF; abundance: NA; len: 16; v_gene: TRBV7-9; j_gene: TRBJ1-6; d_gene: NA
CDR3nt: TGTGCCAGCAGTTACTCGCCCCAGGGCGGCACTGAAGCTTTCTTT; CDR3aa: CASSYSPQGGTEAFF; abundance: NA; len: 15; v_gene: TRBV6-5; j_gene: TRBJ1-1; d_gene: NA
CDR3nt: TGTGCCAGCAGCCAAGAGTCTAGTTTGGGCAATGAGCAGTTCTTC; CDR3aa: CASSQESSLGNEQFF; abundance: NA; len: 15; v_gene: TRBV3-1/TRBV3-2; j_gene: TRBJ2-1; d_gene: NA
CDR3nt: TGTGCCAGTAGTATGGGGCTTGGGGCAGGAGTTTACGAAAAACTGTTTTTT; CDR3aa: CASSMGLGAGVYEKLFF; abundance: few; len: 17; v_gene: TRBV19; j_gene: TRBJ1-4; d_gene: NA
CDR3nt: TGTGCCAGCAGCCAAGCGGCCGGGACAGGGTACGAGACCCAGTACTTC; CDR3aa: CASSQAAGTGYETQYF; abundance: NA; len: 16; v_gene: TRBV3-1/TRBV3-2; j_gene: TRBJ2-5; d_gene: TRBD1
CDR3nt: TGCGCCAGCAGCTTGGGGGGCCAGGGGTTTGGCTACACCTTC; CDR3aa: CASSLGGQGFGYTF; abundance: NA; len: 14; v_gene: TRBV5-1; j_gene: TRBJ1-2; d_gene: NA
CDR3nt: TGTGCCAGCAGCCAAGCCCGCGAGCAGTACTTC; CDR3aa: CASSQAREQYF; abundance: many; len: 11; v_gene: TRBV3-1/TRBV3-2; j_gene: TRBJ2-7; d_gene: NA
CDR3nt: TGCGCCAGCAGTGAGACGGTAGCGGGAGGTTTAAGATCCTACGAGCAGTACTTC; CDR3aa: CASSETVAGGLRSYEQYF; abundance: NA; len: 18; v_gene: TRBV10-1; j_gene: TRBJ2-7; d_gene: TRBD2
CDR3nt: TGCAGCGTCAGGCCCATCAATGAGCAGTTCTTC; CDR3aa: CSVRPINEQFF; abundance: NA; len: 11; v_gene: TRBV29-1; j_gene: TRBJ2-1; d_gene: NA
CDR3nt: TGTGCCAGCAGCTCGACTAGCGGGAGGGTGGGGGGAGAGACCCAGTACTTC; CDR3aa: CASSSTSGRVGGETQYF; abundance: NA; len: 17; v_gene: TRBV7-2; j_gene: TRBJ2-5; d_gene: TRBD2
CDR3nt: TGTGCCAGCAGCTTCGGGATTACCTACGAGCAGTACTTC; CDR3aa: CASSFGITYEQYF; abundance: NA; len: 13; v_gene: TRBV7-2; j_gene: TRBJ2-7; d_gene: NA
CDR3nt: TGTGCCAGCAGCCTCAGAGGGACACAGGGCCAGCCCCAGCATTTT; CDR3aa: CASSLRGTQGQPQHF; abundance: NA; len: 15; v_gene: TRBV3-1/TRBV3-2; j_gene: TRBJ1-5; d_gene: NA
CDR3nt: TGTGCCAGTAGGAGGGACAGGCTCGATGGCTACACCTTC; CDR3aa: CASRRDRLDGYTF; abundance: NA; len: 13; v_gene: TRBV19; j_gene: TRBJ1-2; d_gene: TRBD1
CDR3nt: TGTGCCAGCAGCGCTGTACAGGGGGCGGAGGAGCAGTACTTC; CDR3aa: CASSAVQGAEEQYF; abundance: NA; len: 14; v_gene: TRBV7-2; j_gene: TRBJ2-7; d_gene: TRBD1
CDR3nt: TGCGCCAGCAGCTTGGGTAACACAGGACCCACTGAAGCTTTCTTT; CDR3aa: CASSLGNTGPTEAFF; abundance: NA; len: 15; v_gene: TRBV5-1; j_gene: TRBJ1-1; d_gene: NA
CDR3nt: TGTGCCAGCTCATCAACGGGGGTCACTGAAGCTTTCTTT; CDR3aa: CASSSTGVTEAFF; abundance: NA; len: 13; v_gene: TRBV18; j_gene: TRBJ1-1; d_gene: NA
CDR3nt: TGTGCCACCAGTGACCCCTCTAGTAGTCCCTACAATGAGCAGTTCTTC; CDR3aa: CATSDPSSSPYNEQFF; abundance: NA; len: 16; v_gene: TRBV24-1; j_gene: TRBJ2-1; d_gene: NA
CDR3nt: TGTGCCTGGAGTGGACTAGCGGGGTTCGCGGATGAGCAGTTCTTC; CDR3aa: CAWSGLAGFADEQFF; abundance: NA; len: 15; v_gene: TRBV30; j_gene: TRBJ2-1; d_gene: TRBD2
CDR3nt: TGTGCCACCAGTGATTCTGAAAGGACAGGGAAGGGAGCTGGCTACACCTTC; CDR3aa: CATSDSERTGKGAGYTF; abundance: NA; len: 17; v_gene: TRBV24-1; j_gene: TRBJ1-2; d_gene: TRBD1
CDR3nt: TGTGCCAGCACCTTTCCTTCGGGGGGAGATCAGCCCCAGCATTTT; CDR3aa: CASTFPSGGDQPQHF; abundance: NA; len: 15; v_gene: TRBV6-6; j_gene: TRBJ1-5; d_gene: NA
CDR3nt: TGTGCCAGCAGCTCAAACACCGGGACTAGGGACAATGAGCAGTTCTTC; CDR3aa: CASSSNTGTRDNEQFF; abundance: NA; len: 16; v_gene: TRBV7-2; j_gene: TRBJ2-1; d_gene: TRBD2
CDR3nt: TGCGCCAGCAGCCAAGATCAAACTACGATCAATGAGCAGTTCTTC; CDR3aa: CASSQDQTTINEQFF; abundance: NA; len: 15; v_gene: TRBV4-1; j_gene: TRBJ2-1; d_gene: NA
CDR3nt: TGCGCCAGCAGCTTGGACGGAGATCGTGGCTACACCTTC; CDR3aa: CASSLDGDRGYTF; abundance: NA; len: 13; v_gene: TRBV5-1; j_gene: TRBJ1-2; d_gene: NA
CDR3nt: TGTGCCAGCAGTTTCCCCAACATCGGGGAGCTGTTTTTT; CDR3aa: CASSFPNIGELFF; abundance: NA; len: 13; v_gene: TRBV28; j_gene: TRBJ2-2; d_gene: NA
CDR3nt: TGTGCCAGCAGCTCCGGACTAGCGGGAGAATTTGATACGCAGTATTTT; CDR3aa: CASSSGLAGEFDTQYF; abundance: NA; len: 16; v_gene: TRBV7-9; j_gene: TRBJ2-3; d_gene: TRBD2
CDR3nt: TGTGCCAGCAGCCCAGGAGGTTACGAGCAGTACTTC; CDR3aa: CASSPGGYEQYF; abundance: NA; len: 12; v_gene: TRBV3-1/TRBV3-2; j_gene: TRBJ2-7; d_gene: NA
CDR3nt: TGTGCCAGCAGCTACGACTGGTTAGATACGCAGTATTTT; CDR3aa: CASSYDWLDTQYF; abundance: NA; len: 13; v_gene: TRBV7-2; j_gene: TRBJ2-3; d_gene: NA
CDR3nt: TGTGCCAGCAGCTTAGTGCCTGGACAGGGGCACGAGCAGTACTTC; CDR3aa: CASSLVPGQGHEQYF; abundance: NA; len: 15; v_gene: TRBV7-2; j_gene: TRBJ2-7; d_gene: TRBD1
CDR3nt: TGTGCCAGCAGAATCAGGGAGGTGGTGGCCGGGGAGCTGTTTTTT; CDR3aa: CASRIREVVAGELFF; abundance: NA; len: 15; v_gene: TRBV7-8; j_gene: TRBJ2-2; d_gene: NA
CDR3nt: TGTGCCAGCACTGACCCCAGGGATACGCAGTATTTT; CDR3aa: CASTDPRDTQYF; abundance: NA; len: 12; v_gene: TRBV28; j_gene: TRBJ2-3; d_gene: NA
CDR3nt: TGCGCCAGCAGCCAAGGGGGGCGGGGGTCAGGCACAGATACGCAGTATTTT; CDR3aa: CASSQGGRGSGTDTQYF; abundance: NA; len: 17; v_gene: TRBV4-3; j_gene: TRBJ2-3; d_gene: NA
CDR3nt: TGCAGTGCTTTCTTCCGGGACAAGCAGTTCTTC; CDR3aa: CSAFFRDKQFF; abundance: NA; len: 11; v_gene: TRBV20-1; j_gene: TRBJ2-1; d_gene: NA
CDR3nt: TGTGCCAGCAGTCCCCAGACAGTCTATGGCTACACCTTC; CDR3aa: CASSPQTVYGYTF; abundance: NA; len: 13; v_gene: TRBV28; j_gene: TRBJ1-2; d_gene: NA
CDR3nt: TGCAGCGTTGCATACGGGACAAACAATCAGCCCCAGCATTTT; CDR3aa: CSVAYGTNNQPQHF; abundance: NA; len: 14; v_gene: TRBV29-1; j_gene: TRBJ1-5; d_gene: NA
CDR3nt: TGTGCCAGCAGGGCCCTGGGCACAGATACGCAGTATTTT; CDR3aa: CASRALGTDTQYF; abundance: NA; len: 13; v_gene: TRBV2; j_gene: TRBJ2-3; d_gene: NA
CDR3nt: TGTGCCAGCAGCGGACGGGCGGGGGGCACTGAAGCTTTCTTT; CDR3aa: CASSGRAGGTEAFF; abundance: NA; len: 14; v_gene: TRBV7-2; j_gene: TRBJ1-1; d_gene: NA
CDR3nt: TGTGCCAGCAGTTCTCCCCAGGGTTCAGGGCATGAAAAACTGTTTTTT; CDR3aa: CASSSPQGSGHEKLFF; abundance: NA; len: 16; v_gene: TRBV28; j_gene: TRBJ1-4; d_gene: NA
CDR3nt: TGTGCCACCCTTTTTGCCGGGGGAAACTATGGCTACACCTTC; CDR3aa: CATLFAGGNYGYTF; abundance: NA; len: 14; v_gene: TRBV28; j_gene: TRBJ1-2; d_gene: NA
CDR3nt: TGTGCCAGCAGTTCTTATGGGACTAGCGGTACCTACGAGCAGTACTTC; CDR3aa: CASSSYGTSGTYEQYF; abundance: NA; len: 16; v_gene: TRBV28; j_gene: TRBJ2-7; d_gene: TRBD2
CDR3nt: TGTGCCACCAGTGAATCCAATAGCGGGAGGGGCTACGAGCAGTACTTC; CDR3aa: CATSESNSGRGYEQYF; abundance: NA; len: 16; v_gene: TRBV24-1; j_gene: TRBJ2-7; d_gene: TRBD2
CDR3nt: TGTGCCAGCAGCCCGGGGACAGTCTATAATGAAAAACTGTTTTTT; CDR3aa: CASSPGTVYNEKLFF; abundance: NA; len: 15; v_gene: TRBV11-2; j_gene: TRBJ1-4; d_gene: TRBD1
CDR3nt: TGTGCCAGTAGTATAGGGGGCGCTTTGGGTAGTGGCTACACCTTC; CDR3aa: CASSIGGALGSGYTF; abundance: NA; len: 15; v_gene: TRBV19; j_gene: TRBJ1-2; d_gene: NA
CDR3nt: TGTGCCAGCAGCTTAGTCTCGGGACAATGGGAGACCCAGTACTTC; CDR3aa: CASSLVSGQWETQYF; abundance: NA; len: 15; v_gene: TRBV7-2; j_gene: TRBJ2-5; d_gene: NA
CDR3nt: TGCGCCAGCAGCTTGGCAGCGGCTAGCACAGATACGCAGTATTTT; CDR3aa: CASSLAAASTDTQYF; abundance: NA; len: 15; v_gene: TRBV5-1; j_gene: TRBJ2-3; d_gene: NA
CDR3nt: TGTGCCAGCAACGGGCGGGCTAATGAAAAACTGTTTTTT; CDR3aa: CASNGRANEKLFF; abundance: NA; len: 13; v_gene: TRBV6-6; j_gene: TRBJ1-4; d_gene: NA
CDR3nt: TGTGCCAGTAGTATATCCGGAGGTAGGGAGACCCAGTACTTC; CDR3aa: CASSISGGRETQYF; abundance: many; len: 14; v_gene: TRBV19; j_gene: TRBJ2-5; d_gene: NA
CDR3nt: TGTGCCACAGGTCCGGACGGGGAGCTGTTTTTT; CDR3aa: CATGPDGELFF; abundance: once; len: 11; v_gene: TRBV2; j_gene: TRBJ2-2; d_gene: NA
CDR3nt: TGCGCCAGCAGCTTAGGTGGGGCTCTCACAGATACGCAGTATTTT; CDR3aa: CASSLGGALTDTQYF; abundance: NA; len: 15; v_gene: TRBV5-1; j_gene: TRBJ2-3; d_gene: NA
CDR3nt: TGTGCCTGGAGTCCGGGACTAGCGGTAGATACGCAGTATTTT; CDR3aa: CAWSPGLAVDTQYF; abundance: NA; len: 14; v_gene: TRBV30; j_gene: TRBJ2-3; d_gene: TRBD2
CDR3nt: TGCGCCAGCAGCCTAGGGGTGACAGGAAAAAATGAGCAGTTCTTC; CDR3aa: CASSLGVTGKNEQFF; abundance: NA; len: 15; v_gene: TRBV10-1; j_gene: TRBJ2-1; d_gene: NA
CDR3nt: TGTGCCACCGGACAGGGAAGCACAGATACGCAGTATTTT; CDR3aa: CATGQGSTDTQYF; abundance: once; len: 13; v_gene: TRBV24-1; j_gene: TRBJ2-3; d_gene: TRBD1
CDR3nt: TGCGCCAGCAGCCACGCCCCGGGACAGGTGAACACTGAAGCTTTCTTT; CDR3aa: CASSHAPGQVNTEAFF; abundance: NA; len: 16; v_gene: TRBV4-3; j_gene: TRBJ1-1; d_gene: TRBD1